This entry lists 25 T cell receptor beta chains sequenced from one sample in a study of blood T cell repertoires in COVID-19. Measured with immunoSEQ multiplex PCR; TCRdb has only the in-frame clones, and not every one. This repertoire shows under 300,000 clones, about 83% found once; its top ten account for roughly 10%. The sequencing sample was made of peripheral blood. These TCRs come from a woman aged 45-59 years who had recovered from COVID-19.

The chain couples TRBV9 to TRBJ2-1; 8 nucleotides match TRBD2. The junction had 14 bases not matched to a gene; V was cut back by 4 bases and J by 8 bases. The CDR3 spans 16 residues. Looked up from germline, CDR1 is SGDLS and CDR2 is YYNGEE. In DNA form, the CDR3 reads TGTGCCAGCAGCCTTATATCCAAGCGGGAGTTCTATGAGCAGTTCTTC. Translation gives CASSLISKREFYEQFF. Looking up the rest from reference TRBV9 and TRBJ2-1 gives the full variable domain: DSGVTQTPKHLITATGQRVTLRCSPRSGDLSVYWYQQSLDQGLQFLIQYYNGEERAKGNILERFSAQQFPDLHSELNLSSLELGDSALYFCASSLISKREFYEQFFGPGTRLTVL.

The J gene is TRBJ2-3, the V gene TRBV19, with D hard to call. Germline lookup yields CDR1 LNHDA and CDR2 SQIVND (reference sequence). Trimming shortened V by 5 bases and J by 1 base, and 10 bases separated the two germline ends. The CDR3 extends over 14 amino acids. The CDR3 here is CASSFRVGTDTQYF. As DNA, the CDR3 is TGTGCCAGTAGTTTCCGGGTAGGCACAGATACGCAGTATTTT.

This chain links TRBV9 with TRBJ2-7; D possibly corresponds to TRBD2 (5 bases). CDR3 size: 14 residues. Trimming shortened V by 2 bases and J by 3 bases, and 12 bases separated the two germline ends. Germline loops: CDR1 SGDLS, CDR2 YYNGEE. The DNA of the CDR3 is TGTGCCAGCAGCGTGGGCCCGGGGAACTACGAGCAGTACTTC. This codes for CASSVGPGNYEQYF.

The chain joins TRBV6-2 or TRBV6-3 to TRBJ2-1, with a tentative D call TRBD2 (6 bases). Trimming left V 6 bases short and J 3 bases short, with 15 bases between. Germline loops: CDR1 MNHEY, CDR2 SVGEGT. CDR3 length: 15 amino acids. CDR3 in DNA: TGTGCCAGCAGCCAGGCGGGGATTAACTACAATGAGCAGTTCTTC. This translates into CASSQAGINYNEQFF.

This sequence joins TRBV10-3 and TRBJ1-1, with D uncertain. CDR3 size: 14 residues. Trimming removed 0 bases at V and 4 bases at J, with 9 bases between. The germline gives CDR1 ENHRY, CDR2 SYGVKD. The CDR3 region is CAISESPGSTEAFF. CDR3 coding DNA: TGTGCCATCAGTGAGTCGCCTGGGAGCACTGAAGCTTTCTTT.

To note about this clone: The identical CDR3 is also encoded by other nucleotide sequences in the sample. J is TRBJ1-6 and V is TRBV7-2; 7 bases align to TRBD1. The J segment lost 3 bases and the V segment lost 5 bases, leaving 4 bases of the junction unmatched. CDR1 is SGHTA, CDR2 FQGNSA, per germline. This CDR3 contains 15 residues. The CDR3 sequence is CASSSGQVYNSPLHF. CDR3 sequence (DNA): TGTGCCAGCAGCAGCGGACAGGTCTATAATTCACCCCTCCACTTT.

V usage is TRBV7-2 and J usage is TRBJ2-2; D is uncertain. Trimming removed 2 bases at V and 0 bases at J, with 4 bases between. Germline V gene lookup returns CDR1 SGHTA and CDR2 FQGNSA. The CDR3 totals 14 residues. DNA for the CDR3: TGTGCCAGCAGCTTACCAGCGAACACCGGGGAGCTGTTTTTT. Protein product: CASSLPANTGELFF.

The rearrangement uses TRBV4-1 and TRBJ1-2; D unclear. This CDR3 is built from 14 residues. With 0 bases removed from V and 4 bases from J, the gap between germline ends came to 9 bases. The V gene's germline CDR1 is MGHRA and CDR2 YSYEKL. The CDR3 nucleotides are TGCGCCAGCAGCCAAGATCTCAGGTCCTATGGCTACACCTTC. Its translation: CASSQDLRSYGYTF.

This clone occurred a few times. The chain recombines TRBV9 with TRBJ2-2; TRBD2 aligns across 7 bases. The CDR3 totals 15 residues. Germline trimming cut 4 bases from V and 4 bases from J; bases unmatched to any gene: 7. The germline gives CDR1 SGDLS, CDR2 YYNGEE. The CDR3 bases are TGTGCCAGCAGCTCCCGTGGGGGGGGCACCGGGGAGCTGTTTTTT. Protein product: CASSSRGGGTGELFF.

V gene TRBV30 combines with J gene TRBJ2-5, with D possibly TRBD2 on 5 matching bases. The germline V and J ends were trimmed by 1 base and 7 bases, with 10 bases remaining between them. There are 12 residues in the CDR3. The V gene's germline CDR1 is GTSNPN and CDR2 SVGIG (reference sequence). This CDR3 is CAWSGPGGTQYF. In DNA, the CDR3 is TGTGCCTGGAGTGGACCAGGAGGGACCCAGTACTTC.

J is TRBJ1-6 and V is TRBV5-5; D gene unclear. The V gene's germline CDR1 is SGHKS and CDR2 YYEKEE (reference sequence). V was pared by 0 bases and J by 4 bases, with 14 bases between. The CDR3 sequence is 17 residues long. The CDR3 here is CASSLAPDMSYNSPLHF. CDR3 DNA sequence: TGTGCCAGCAGCTTGGCCCCAGACATGAGTTATAATTCACCCCTCCACTTT.

V is TRBV4-2 and J is TRBJ2-2, with a tentative D call TRBD2 (5 bases). Trimming pared 0 bases from V and 7 bases from J, leaving 18 bases between. CDR3 length: 17 amino acids. Germline V gene data show CDR1 as LGHNA and CDR2 as YNFKEQ. The CDR3 loop is CASSQEQDLGRGGELFF. The CDR3 region has the DNA TGTGCCAGCAGCCAAGAACAAGATCTCGGCCGGGGCGGGGAGCTGTTTTTT.

The V call is TRBV9, the J call TRBJ1-5; D not certain. Looked up from germline, CDR1 is SGDLS and CDR2 is YYNGEE. The germline V and J ends were trimmed by 1 base and 0 bases, with 5 bases remaining between them. The CDR3 is made up of 14 amino acids. CDR3 in amino acids: CASSVTDSNQPQHF. CDR3 DNA: TGTGCCAGCAGCGTAACAGATAGCAATCAGCCCCAGCATTTT.

The chain combines TRBV12-3 or TRBV12-4 with TRBJ1-1; 8 bases line up with TRBD1. This CDR3 contains 13 residues. The ends lost 6 bases at V and 7 bases at J; junction bases unmatched: 7. The CDR3 region is CASSSGTGFEAFF. Here the CDR3 DNA reads TGTGCCAGCAGCTCCGGGACAGGCTTTGAAGCTTTCTTT.

In its sample, this clone was seen a few times. The chain links TRBV30 to TRBJ2-7, with TRBD2 matching 11 bases. Trimming took 4 bases from V and 4 from J; bases not matched to a gene: 12. CDR3 length: 16 amino acids. Germline V gene sequence: CDR1 GTSNPN, CDR2 SVGIG (reference sequence). Here the CDR3 reads CAWTGLAVPRLYEQYF. CDR3 nucleotides: TGTGCCTGGACGGGACTAGCGGTACCGAGGCTTTACGAGCAGTACTTC.

This rearrangement joins TRBV29-1 to TRBJ1-4; D might be TRBD1 (5 bases). The CDR3 is 13 amino acids. Per germline, CDR1 SQVTM and CDR2 ANQGSEA. V lost 4 bases, J lost 4 bases, and 10 bases lay in between. The CDR3 DNA reads as TGCAGCGTTGTTGGGGGACTTAATGAAAAACTGTTTTTT. This translates into CSVVGGLNEKLFF.

J is TRBJ2-7 and V is TRBV2, with 11 bases lining up with TRBD2. Unmatched junction bases numbered 6, after V lost 5 bases and J lost 0 bases. Per germline, CDR1 SNHLY and CDR2 FYNNEI. This CDR3 spans 16 amino acids. As DNA, the CDR3 is TGTGCCAGCAGTAGGGGACTAGCGGCGAGCTCCTACGAGCAGTACTTC. It encodes CASSRGLAASSYEQYF.

The J gene is TRBJ1-2, the V gene TRBV30; a possible D gene is TRBD1 (5 bases). Between the trimmed V and J ends, which lost 1 base and 4 bases, there was a span of 7 bases. This CDR3 has 12 residues. Germline V gene sequence: CDR1 GTSNPN, CDR2 SVGIG (reference sequence). The CDR3 nucleotides are TGTGCCTGGAGTGGTGGGGCCTATGGCTACACCTTC. Protein sequence: CAWSGGAYGYTF.

The chain joins TRBV6-1 to TRBJ2-1; no firm D call. The V end lost 5 bases, the J end lost 10 bases, and 12 bases lay between the germline ends. The CDR3 has 12 amino acids. Germline assignment: CDR1 MNHNS and CDR2 SASEGT. Written as DNA, the CDR3 is TGTGCCAGCAGTTATACTCGCTCGGAGCAGTTCTTC. Translating it yields CASSYTRSEQFF.

The genes are TRBV19 and TRBJ1-2, with 7 bases aligning to TRBD1. Germline values: CDR1 LNHDA, CDR2 SQIVND (reference sequence). This CDR3 contains 14 residues. V was clipped by 3 bases and J by 8 bases; unmatched bases: 9. In DNA, the CDR3 is TGTGCCAGTAGTATGGGGGTGCGGACAGGCGGCTACACCTTC. It specifies CASSMGVRTGGYTF.

The rearrangement joins TRBV19 to TRBJ1-1; the match to TRBD1 covers 8 bases. Germline CDR1 and CDR2: LNHDA and SQIVND (reference sequence). The length of the CDR3 is 13 residues. V was pared by 8 bases and J by 5 bases, with 7 bases of the junction left unmatched. CDR3 loop: CASDGQGRTEAFF. The CDR3 region has the DNA TGTGCCAGTGATGGACAGGGAAGGACTGAAGCTTTCTTT.

The rearrangement uses TRBV10-3 and TRBJ2-3; tentative D call: TRBD1 (5 bases). Germline V gene sequence: CDR1 ENHRY, CDR2 SYGVKD. Trimming stripped 7 bases from V and 4 bases from J, with 12 bases between. The CDR3 consists of 13 residues. The CDR3 spells CAINRQQPDTQYF. The CDR3, as DNA: TGTGCCATCAATCGACAGCAACCAGATACGCAGTATTTT.

J is TRBJ1-1 and V is TRBV10-3; D may be TRBD1 (6 bases). Per germline, CDR1 ENHRY and CDR2 SYGVKD. The CDR3 sequence is 13 residues long. V shed 5 bases and J shed 5 bases, with 12 bases lying between them. CDR3 region: CAISRRGATEAFF. For the CDR3, the DNA is TGTGCCATCAGTCGTCGGGGGGCGACTGAAGCTTTCTTT.

V is TRBV18 and J is TRBJ2-1, with TRBD2 matching over 11 bases. The trim removed 1 base at V and 8 bases at J, leaving 13 bases unmatched. This CDR3 is built from 18 residues. Germline V lookup: CDR1 KGHSH, CDR2 LQKENI. The CDR3 spells CASSPRGLAGGIGYEQFF. As DNA, the CDR3 is TGTGCCAGCTCACCACGGGGGCTAGCGGGAGGAATTGGCTATGAGCAGTTCTTC.

This clone was seen at least ten times. The chain couples TRBV9 to TRBJ1-3, with 7 bases lining up with TRBD1. Germline CDR1 reads SGDLS; CDR2 reads YYNGEE. Trimming took 4 bases from V and 0 from J; bases not matched to a gene: 7. The CDR3 has 16 amino acids. CDR3 in amino acids: CASSTRQGPSGNTIYF. CDR3 bases: TGTGCCAGCAGCACCAGACAGGGACCCTCTGGAAACACCATATATTTT.